These 13 T cell receptor beta chains came from one sample sequenced in a study of T cell repertoires in cytomegalovirus infection. TCRdb fed the reads into MiXCR, producing one record per CDR3 protein. In the table there are around 320,000 distinct CDR3 sequences, more than 9% of which are singletons. Sequenced material: PBMCs. These receptors were collected from a human donor in good health (CMV status not recorded). Some clones in this sample may be carry-over from other donors' samples.

There are many counts of this clonotype. The V and J genes are TRBV2 and TRBJ1-5, with a tentative D call TRBD1 (6 bases). V lost 6 bases, J lost 0 bases, and 18 bases lay in between. The CDR3 totals 17 residues. From germline, CDR1 is SNHLY and CDR2 FYNNEI. This CDR3 reads CASRDSGSRYSNQPQHF. Here the CDR3 DNA reads TGTGCCAGCAGGGACAGCGGTAGTCGGTATAGCAATCAGCCCCAGCATTTT.

This clonotype was detected ten times or more. The chain joins TRBV12-3 or TRBV12-4 to TRBJ1-5; possibly TRBD1 for D (6 bases). The ends were cut back, 5 bases at V and 6 bases at J, with 14 bases in the middle. The CDR3 sequence is 14 residues long. As DNA, the CDR3 is TGTGCCAGCAGTACATCATACAGGGCTCAGCCCCAGCATTTT. Protein product: CASSTSYRAQPQHF.

The CDR3 bases are TGCGCCAGCAGCCCCCTACCCACAGATACGCAGTATTTT. This codes for CASSPLPTDTQYF. The rearrangement links TRBV5-1 to TRBJ2-3; D is unresolved. The ends were cut back, 4 bases at V and 2 bases at J, with 8 bases in the middle. The length of the CDR3 is 13 residues. Germline loops: CDR1 SGHRS, CDR2 YFSETQ.

This clonotype was counted at least ten times. The rearrangement joins TRBV7-2 to TRBJ2-1; D tentatively reads TRBD1 or TRBD2 (5 bases each). The germline CDR1 and CDR2 sequences are SGHTA and FQGNSA. The CDR3 totals 13 residues. Deletions cut 5 bases from V and 6 bases from J, with 11 bases between. The CDR3 DNA sequence: TGTGCCAGCAGCCAGGGTGGGGGCAATGAGCAGTTCTTC. Protein sequence: CASSQGGGNEQFF.

In its sample, this clonotype was seen many times. The genes are TRBV7-2 and TRBJ2-7, with TRBD2 matching over 14 bases. CDR3 length: 16 residues. Per the germline V gene, CDR1 is SGHTA and CDR2 is FQGNSA. V dropped 1 base and J dropped 4; count of bases not matched to a gene: 3. CDR3 protein: CASSLETSGRGYEQYF. The CDR3 DNA reads as TGTGCCAGCAGCTTAGAGACTAGCGGGAGGGGATACGAGCAGTACTTC.

This clonotype was counted a single time. A read error may explain this, as a much larger clone is one base away. The CDR3 sequence: CASSCRGSSTGELFF. For the CDR3, the DNA is TGTGCCAGCAGTTGCAGGGGCTCCAGCACCGGGGAGCTGTTTTTT. V is TRBV6-6 and J is TRBJ2-2, with D possibly being TRBD1 (6 bases). The germline CDR1 and CDR2 sequences are MNHNY and SVGAGI (reference sequence). The V and J ends lost 4 bases and 4 bases respectively, with 13 bases between them. CDR3 size: 15 residues.

This clonotype has just a few counts. The CDR3 loop is CASSIRGRGNEQFF. CDR3 nucleotides: TGTGCCAGTAGTATTCGGGGCAGGGGCAATGAGCAGTTCTTC. The chain combines TRBV19 with TRBJ2-1; D may be TRBD1 (6 bases). CDR1 is LNHDA and CDR2 is SQIVND in the germline V gene (reference sequence). V shed 3 bases and J shed 6 bases, with 12 bases lying between them. The CDR3 sequence is 14 residues long.

This clonotype was observed at least ten times. The chain is built from TRBV7-2 and TRBJ2-5; perhaps TRBD1 as D (5 bases). Germline CDR1 SGHTA, CDR2 FQGNSA. The CDR3 covers 14 residues. V was cut by 4 bases and J by 7 bases, with 16 bases left in between. The CDR3 region is CASSSWGVPGTQYF. CDR3 DNA: TGTGCCAGCAGCTCCTGGGGCGTTCCAGGGACCCAGTACTTC.

This clonotype was observed a few times. The chain combines TRBV6-2 or TRBV6-3 with TRBJ2-1; D possibly corresponds to TRBD2 (6 bases). The V end was cut by 6 bases, the J end by 2 bases, with 8 bases between. The length of the CDR3 is 13 residues. From germline, CDR1 is MNHEY and CDR2 SVGEGT. CDR3 in amino acids: CASRGTAYNEQFF. The CDR3 nucleotides are TGTGCCAGCAGAGGGACTGCCTACAATGAGCAGTTCTTC.

There are many counts of this clonotype. The chain links TRBV7-9 to TRBJ1-2; D is unresolved. Trimming took off 5 bases at V and 4 bases at J, with 8 bases between the two ends. The CDR3 length is 12 residues. Per the germline V gene, CDR1 is SEHNR and CDR2 is FQNEAQ (reference sequence). The CDR3 DNA reads as TGTGCCAGCAGCCCCCAAAGCTATGGCTACACCTTC. Translation gives CASSPQSYGYTF.

This clonotype has only a few counts. The gene calls are TRBV6-1 and TRBJ1-4; D gene unclear. Germline assignment: CDR1 MNHNS and CDR2 SASEGT. CDR3 size: 12 residues. V lost 5 bases to trimming and J lost 5 bases, with 6 bases between them. This CDR3 is CASSNVNEKLFF. CDR3 nucleotide sequence: TGTGCCAGCAGTAATGTAAATGAAAAACTGTTTTTT.

This clonotype has more than one count but fewer than ten. This rearrangement joins TRBV7-2 to TRBJ1-2, with unresolved D. V lost 1 base to trimming and J lost 5 bases, with 8 bases between them. CDR1 SGHTA and CDR2 FQGNSA come from the germline V gene. This CDR3 has 13 residues. In nucleotides, the CDR3 is TGTGCCAGCAGCTTAGGCCTCCGATATGGCTACACCTTC. Protein: CASSLGLRYGYTF.

As DNA, the CDR3 is TGTGCCAGCGGGGAGGGACTAGCGTCTAGCACAGATACGCAGTATTTT. The encoded protein is CASGEGLASSTDTQYF. The chain employs TRBV28 and TRBJ2-3, with 10 nucleotides matching TRBD2. The V and J ends lost 8 bases and 0 bases, in that order; junction bases with no gene match: 8. Germline V gene sequence: CDR1 MDHEN, CDR2 SYDVKM. The CDR3 covers 16 residues.